The rows below give T cell receptor beta chains drawn from one sample of a study of T cell responses to AZD1222 COVID-19 vaccine. Libraries were prepared by immunoSEQ multiplex PCR; TCRdb keeps only in-frame clonotypes and omits some of them. This table holds around 60,000 clones, around 81% found once. Here the sequenced sample was peripheral blood, taken 28 days after the second AZD1222 dose. The receptors come from an adult who received the AZD1222 COVID-19 vaccine. Both conserved end residues are part of each CDR3. The D gene is left open where the match is weak. A row's size may be missing; if present it is once, few, many or a size class.

V	size	D	length	J	CDR3	DNA
TRBV11-2	NA	TRBD2	18	TRBJ2-2	CASSLEGSLAGVTGELFF	TGTGCCAGCAGCTTAGAGGGTTCCCTAGCGGGGGTCACCGGGGAGCTGTTTTTT
TRBV4-1	NA	NA	16	TRBJ1-2	CASSQDPWTRDYGYTF	TGCGCCAGCAGCCAAGACCCTTGGACAAGAGACTATGGCTACACCTTC
TRBV2	once	NA	12	TRBJ2-1	CASRGRRLEQFF	TGTGCCAGCAGGGGCCGTCGCCTTGAGCAGTTCTTC
TRBV7-9	NA	NA	17	TRBJ1-4	CASSYPNSGAINEKLFF	TGTGCCAGCAGCTACCCGAACTCAGGGGCTATTAATGAAAAACTGTTTTTT
TRBV11-3	NA	NA	13	TRBJ2-5	CASSLGPLETQYF	TGTGCCAGCAGCTTAGGACCTCTAGAGACCCAGTACTTC
TRBV6-5	once	TRBD2	15	TRBJ2-1	CASSRGASGKNEQFF	TGTGCCAGCTCCCGAGGGGCTAGCGGGAAGAATGAGCAGTTCTTC
TRBV4-3	NA	NA	14	TRBJ1-1	CASSQVSLLGVAFF	TGCGCCAGCAGCCAAGTCAGCCTACTTGGAGTGGCTTTCTTT
TRBV6-5	NA	NA	15	TRBJ2-1	CASRRDPGALFEQFF	TGTGCCAGCAGGAGGGATCCGGGTGCTCTATTTGAGCAGTTCTTC
TRBV5-1	once	NA	14	TRBJ1-1	CASSPQGWDTEAFF	TGCGCCAGCAGCCCTCAAGGGTGGGACACTGAAGCTTTCTTT
TRBV19	NA	TRBD1	15	TRBJ1-5	CASTPDRGQNQPQHF	TGTGCCAGTACACCAGACAGGGGGCAAAATCAGCCCCAGCATTTT
TRBV7-2	NA	NA	12	TRBJ2-5	CASRGLEETQYF	TGTGCCAGCCGGGGACTGGAAGAGACCCAGTACTTC
TRBV5-1	NA	TRBD1	15	TRBJ2-2	CASSPRQGTTGELFF	TGCGCCAGCAGCCCACGACAGGGAACCACCGGGGAGCTGTTTTTT
TRBV6-5	NA	NA	14	TRBJ1-5	CASSPTGSPQPQHF	TGTGCCAGCAGTCCCACAGGGTCCCCTCAGCCCCAGCATTTT
TRBV18	NA	TRBD1	14	TRBJ1-1	CASAPTRDRPEAFF	TGTGCCAGCGCCCCGACCCGGGACAGGCCTGAAGCTTTCTTT
TRBV30	NA	TRBD1	12	TRBJ1-1	CAWDRDNTEAFF	TGTGCCTGGGACAGGGATAACACTGAAGCTTTCTTT
TRBV15	NA	NA	16	TRBJ1-2	CATSLGAGLDNYGYTF	TGTGCCACCAGCCTAGGAGCCGGCCTTGATAACTATGGCTACACCTTC
TRBV11-2	NA	NA	14	TRBJ2-7	CASSLSGIGYEQYF	TGTGCCAGCAGCTTAAGTGGTATTGGCTACGAGCAGTACTTC
TRBV7-8	NA	NA	15	TRBJ1-6	CASSDTGTRDSPLHF	TGTGCCAGCAGCGACACCGGGACAAGGGATTCACCCCTCCACTTT
TRBV12-3/TRBV12-4	NA	NA	13	TRBJ1-3	CASSLGSGNTIYF	TGTGCCAGCAGTTTGGGCTCTGGAAACACCATATATTTT
TRBV29-1	NA	TRBD1	16	TRBJ2-6	CSVSQGALGGANVLTF	TGCAGCGTTTCTCAGGGGGCGTTAGGTGGGGCCAACGTCCTGACTTTC
TRBV5-1	few	NA	15	TRBJ2-7	CASSTATGTYYEQYF	TGCGCCAGCAGCACAGCCACCGGGACGTACTACGAGCAGTACTTC
TRBV20-1	NA	NA	14	TRBJ1-5	CSASRGYSNQPQHF	TGCAGTGCTAGTAGGGGTTATAGCAATCAGCCCCAGCATTTT